The entry that follows covers one T cell receptor beta chain sequence. Its target is unknown. V lost 4 bases, J lost 7 bases, and 8 bases stayed unmatched. The CDR3 is 15 residues long. Per germline, CDR1 SGHRS and CDR2 YFSETQ. The data belong to a study of T cells in Graves' hyperthyroidism and ophthalmopathy. Using RNA transcripts as the source, TCR beta CDR3 regions were amplified. The HTBI primer set was used in a first-round RT-PCR of the TCR CDR3. TCRdb re-called the multiplex PCR reads through MiXCR, storing one row per CDR3 protein. Altogether hundreds of thousands of distinct CDR3 sequences are present, approximately 15% being singletons, with the ten largest covering over 12%. Newly diagnosed patients aged 18 to 65 had hyperthyroidism of under 2 months' duration. Uncontrolled infections, other autoimmune diseases, pregnancy or lactation led to exclusion of patients. Whole-study results and caveats: In blood, most of the thyroid clonotypes expanded above 0.001 were also present. Stable hyperthyroidism was told apart from ophthalmopathy by a model built on 13 V-J features.

What was sequenced was blood. The chain is built from TRBV5-1 and TRBJ1-6, with TRBD1 matching 7 bases. The sequence was collected from a woman aged 18-29 years with Graves' hyperthyroidism. CDR3 nucleotide sequence: TGCGCCAGCAGCGTCGACAGGGCCGGGAATTCACCCCTCCACTTT. The encoded protein is CASSVDRAGNSPLHF.